A selection of T cell receptor beta chains follows, all from one sample in a study of blood T cell repertoires in COVID-19. Here immunoSEQ multiplex PCR was the method, and the copy in TCRdb shows in-frame clones only, minus some. The sample consists of approximately 300,000 clones, about 82% of them appearing once. The sequencing input was peripheral blood. These receptors all stem from a woman between 45 and 60 years old with acute or convalescent COVID-19. Each CDR3 is given with its conserved first and last residue.

V,J,CDR3
TRBV18,TRBJ1-1,CASSRTSGNTEAFF
TRBV7-8,TRBJ1-4,CASSSVFATNEKLFF
TRBV9,TRBJ2-7,CASSVALGHNSPYEQYF
TRBV24-1,TRBJ1-2,CATSDLNSNYGYTF
TRBV5-4,TRBJ2-1,CASSFGLADLYNEQFF
TRBV9,TRBJ2-7,CASSGTGTGGDEQYF
TRBV28,TRBJ1-2,CAGRPGGGYGYTF
TRBV27,TRBJ2-7,CASSLTSGRVLIYEQYF
TRBV6-1,TRBJ2-1,CASSEDRVYEQFF
TRBV11-2,TRBJ2-7,CASSLNRGAGYEQYF
TRBV21-1,TRBJ2-5,CASSNLRDREAQETQYF
TRBV3-1/TRBV3-2,TRBJ1-1,CASSHTTGVTEAFF
TRBV3-1/TRBV3-2,TRBJ1-6,CASSRNRVENSPLHF
TRBV7-8,TRBJ1-4,CASRPGQANEKLFF
TRBV7-3,TRBJ2-1,CASSLGLAGSGEQFF
TRBV5-8,TRBJ1-2,CASSPDEGAGGYTF
TRBV5-4,TRBJ2-2,CASSFSTGATGELFF
TRBV3-1/TRBV3-2,TRBJ1-2,CASSPLMQGAGGYTF
TRBV4-1,TRBJ2-7,CASSQVVASDPPYEQYF
TRBV5-6,TRBJ2-1,CASSSRGAPYNEQFF
TRBV7-2,TRBJ2-1,CASSLRHTNEQFF
TRBV10-3,TRBJ1-5,CAISVAVNQPQHF
TRBV5-5,TRBJ2-1,CASSFLLGAYDEQFF
TRBV28,TRBJ1-5,CASSNGYYSNQPQHF
TRBV9,TRBJ1-2,CASSVVSQGLGHGYTF
TRBV6-5,TRBJ2-7,CATPRRQGESYEQYF
TRBV19,TRBJ1-5,CASRFVSNQPQHF
TRBV5-4,TRBJ1-1,CASSGTGTGLTEAFF
TRBV28,TRBJ2-6,CASSSEALAGANVLTF
TRBV6-1,TRBJ1-4,CASSDSPVATNEKLFF
TRBV19,TRBJ1-5,CASSPRTGQGQPQHF
TRBV7-3,TRBJ2-3,CASSFNRDADTQYF
TRBV5-1,TRBJ2-5,CASSLAPGPETQYF
TRBV7-2,TRBJ2-7,CASSLDRGDSYEQYF
TRBV6-1,TRBJ1-4,CASSEIFGGTYNEKLFF
TRBV15,TRBJ2-7,CATSSQGAYEQYF
TRBV7-2,TRBJ2-7,CASSSGLYSSYEQYF
TRBV5-1,TRBJ2-7,CASSLAGTGVTYEQYF
TRBV7-2,TRBJ1-6,CASSFRDRGYSPLHF
TRBV19,TRBJ1-5,CASSWDSYSNQPQHF
TRBV4-2,TRBJ2-3,CASSQWTSGSTDTQYF
TRBV6-5,TRBJ2-7,CASSSGRISYEQYF
TRBV30,TRBJ1-2,CAWRGGGGPGGYTF
TRBV5-5,TRBJ1-1,CASSRGNTEAFF
TRBV20-1,TRBJ1-1,CSAAGNTEAFF
TRBV7-8,TRBJ2-6,CASSVRVQHSGANVLTF